These 16 T cell receptor beta chains originate from one sample sequenced in a study of blood T cell repertoires in COVID-19 (dated by TCRdb to about 2020). Receptor libraries were prepared by the immunoSEQ multiplex PCR assay. TCRdb provides this immuneACCESS table in a form limited to in-frame rearrangements. Some clones are lacking; in checked studies, under half of them reflect an unresolved V gene, and why the rest are absent is not known. Within this sample are 250,000 to 300,000 clones, with roughly 85% of them counted one time only. The ten most abundant clones make up 2.5% to 3.5% of the sample. What was sequenced was peripheral blood. These receptors were taken from a woman under 40 with active or convalescent COVID-19.

This chain links TRBV9 with TRBJ1-1, with unresolved D. V gave up 0 bases and J gave up 0 bases, with 12 bases separating them. Per germline, CDR1 SGDLS and CDR2 YYNGEE. The CDR3 covers 16 residues. The CDR3 DNA reads as TGTGCCAGCAGCGTAGGAGTGGGAGGAGTGAACACTGAAGCTTTCTTT. Protein sequence: CASSVGVGGVNTEAFF.

The CDR3 spells CASSLTGDREKLFF. For the CDR3, the DNA is TGCGCCAGCAGCTTAACAGGGGATCGTGAAAAACTGTTTTTT. The chain uses TRBV5-1 and TRBJ1-4, with 7 bases that match TRBD1. The germline gives CDR1 SGHRS, CDR2 YFSETQ. V trimming: 2 bases; J trimming: 7 bases; junction bases outside the gene matches: 5. This CDR3 is built from 14 residues.

This chain uses TRBV19 with TRBJ1-3; TRBD1 is a possible D gene (5 bases). Trimming cost V 5 bases and J 0 bases, with 8 bases left between them. The CDR3 is 14 residues long. Germline lookup yields CDR1 LNHDA and CDR2 SQIVND (reference sequence). The CDR3 bases are TGTGCCAGTAGTTCGGGGGACTCTGGAAACACCATATATTTT. This translates into CASSSGDSGNTIYF.

The chain carries TRBV7-3 and TRBJ2-1; weak D call: TRBD1 (6 bases). The germline V and J ends were trimmed by 5 bases and 0 bases, with 14 bases remaining between them. Germline V CDR1 and CDR2: SGHTA, FQGTGA. This CDR3 is 16 amino acids long. This chain's CDR3 is CASSRKGQASYNEQFF. For the CDR3, the DNA is TGTGCCAGCAGCCGCAAGGGACAAGCCTCCTACAATGAGCAGTTCTTC.

This clone has a single count. The V and J genes are TRBV5-8 and TRBJ2-5; 8 bases match TRBD2. Germline V gene data show CDR1 as SGHTS and CDR2 as YDEGEE. The junction had 7 bases not matched to a gene; V was cut back by 4 bases and J by 5 bases. The CDR3 extends over 14 amino acids. The CDR3: CASSTLRLAETQYF. The CDR3 nucleotides read TGTGCCAGCAGCACCCTACGACTAGCGGAGACCCAGTACTTC.

The chain combines TRBV6-6 with TRBJ2-7, with a tentative D call TRBD2 (5 bases). Germline-derived CDR1 and CDR2 are MNHNY and SVGAGI (reference sequence). Trimming stripped 6 bases from V and 6 bases from J, with 21 bases between. The CDR3 contains 15 residues. CDR3 protein: CASSISEGSLVEQYF. The CDR3, as DNA: TGTGCCAGCAGCATCAGCGAGGGCTCCCTCGTCGAGCAGTACTTC.

The chain recombines TRBV4-1 with TRBJ2-7, with TRBD1 matching over 8 bases. CDR3 length equals 13 residues. V lost 1 base to trimming and J lost 8 bases; unmatched junction nucleotides: 4. Germline-derived CDR1 and CDR2 are MGHRA and YSYEKL. The CDR3 DNA reads as TGCGCCAGCAGCCAAGCCCGACAGGGGCAGCAGTACTTC. Its translation: CASSQARQGQQYF.

A note on this clone: The identical CDR3 is also encoded by other nucleotide sequences in the sample. The chain combines TRBV5-1 with TRBJ2-5; D is unclear. Per the germline V gene, CDR1 is SGHRS and CDR2 is YFSETQ. The CDR3 spans 12 residues. V was trimmed by 2 bases and J by 2 bases, leaving 4 bases between them. The CDR3: CASSLLQETQYF. CDR3 nucleotide sequence: TGCGCCAGCAGCTTATTACAAGAGACCCAGTACTTC.

This sequence joins TRBV24-1 and TRBJ2-1; TRBD2 agrees at 10 bases. The CDR3 extends over 14 amino acids. V gave up 7 bases and J gave up 8 bases; unmatched junction bases: 7. Germline V gene lookup returns CDR1 KGHDR and CDR2 SFDVKD. The CDR3 DNA reads as TGTGCCACCAGGGGTAGCGGGGGGCCCGATGAGCAGTTCTTC. Translating gives CATRGSGGPDEQFF.

This chain connects TRBV6-5 to TRBJ1-1; D is uncertain. CDR1 is MNHEY, CDR2 SVGAGI, per germline. There are 14 residues in the CDR3. The V end was cut by 2 bases, the J end by 0 bases, with 7 bases between. In DNA, the CDR3 is TGTGCCAGCAGTTACCACCAGATGAACACTGAAGCTTTCTTT. This gives the protein CASSYHQMNTEAFF.

This clone appeared a single time. This chain links TRBV15 with TRBJ2-1, with a possible D match to TRBD2 (6 bases). Germline V CDR1 and CDR2: LNHNV, YYDKDF (reference sequence). The CDR3 totals 13 residues. V lost 9 bases to trimming and J lost 6 bases, with 15 bases between them. CDR3 residues: CATRDRAFNEQFF. As DNA, the CDR3 is TGTGCCACGCGGGACCGGGCGTTCAATGAGCAGTTCTTC.

The CDR3 spells CASSLRGRVQETQYF. The CDR3 nucleotides read TGTGCCAGCAGTTTAAGGGGGCGGGTACAAGAGACCCAGTACTTC. The V call is TRBV28, the J call TRBJ2-5; TRBD1 agrees at 7 bases. The CDR3 length is 15 residues. The V segment lost 2 bases and the J segment 2 bases; nucleotides outside the gene matches: 5. Germline CDR1 reads MDHEN; CDR2 reads SYDVKM.

The V call is TRBV6-2 or TRBV6-3, the J call TRBJ1-1, with D possibly TRBD1 on 6 matching bases. Per the germline V gene, CDR1 is MNHEY and CDR2 is SVGEGT. The CDR3 loop spans 15 amino acids. V was cut by 5 bases and J by 2 bases, with 15 bases left in between. CDR3 sequence (DNA): TGTGCCAGCAGTCAAGGGACACTCTTTAACACTGAAGCTTTCTTT. Translated, it gives CASSQGTLFNTEAFF.

V usage is TRBV28 and J usage is TRBJ2-2, with 7 bases matching TRBD2. Trimming took 6 bases from V and 0 from J; bases not matched to a gene: 4. Per the germline V gene, CDR1 is MDHEN and CDR2 is SYDVKM. This CDR3 has 15 residues. The CDR3 is CASRGGGANTGELFF. Written as DNA, the CDR3 is TGTGCCAGCAGGGGCGGGGGTGCGAACACCGGGGAGCTGTTTTTT.

A few counts support this clone. V is TRBV28 and J is TRBJ1-2; TRBD1 agrees at 8 bases. Looked up from germline, CDR1 is MDHEN and CDR2 is SYDVKM. V shed 5 bases, J shed 4 bases, and the junction held 12 bases outside the gene matches. This CDR3 has 16 residues. The chain's CDR3 is CASSLPPQGALYGYTF. The CDR3 DNA sequence: TGTGCCAGCAGTCTCCCCCCGCAGGGGGCACTCTATGGCTACACCTTC.

V usage is TRBV4-2 and J usage is TRBJ2-1; possible D gene TRBD2, 6 bases. The V gene's germline CDR1 is LGHNA and CDR2 YNFKEQ. The ends were cut back, 8 bases at V and 8 bases at J, with 28 bases in the middle. CDR3 length: 17 amino acids. CDR3 sequence: CASGLGRGRTDSDEQFF. Written as DNA, the CDR3 is TGTGCCAGCGGACTCGGCCGGGGGAGGACGGACTCCGATGAGCAGTTCTTC.